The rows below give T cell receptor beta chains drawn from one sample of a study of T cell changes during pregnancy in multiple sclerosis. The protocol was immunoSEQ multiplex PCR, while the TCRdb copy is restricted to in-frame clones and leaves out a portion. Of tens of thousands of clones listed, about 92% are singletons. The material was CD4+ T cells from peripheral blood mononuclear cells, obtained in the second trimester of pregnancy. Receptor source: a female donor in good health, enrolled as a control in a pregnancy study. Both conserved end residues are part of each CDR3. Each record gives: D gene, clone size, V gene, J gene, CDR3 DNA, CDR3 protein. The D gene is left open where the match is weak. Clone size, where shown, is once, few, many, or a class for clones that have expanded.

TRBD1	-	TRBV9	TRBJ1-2	TGTGCCAGCAGCGCCACGACAGGGGTGGACTATGGCTACACCTTC	CASSATTGVDYGYTF
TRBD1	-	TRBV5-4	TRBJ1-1	TGTGCCAGCAGCTTGAACAGGGGTTACGGGAACACTGAAGCTTTCTTT	CASSLNRGYGNTEAFF
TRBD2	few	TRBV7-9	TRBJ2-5	TGTGCCAGCAGCTCCTATCGACTAGCGGCCCAAGAGACCCAGTACTTC	CASSSYRLAAQETQYF
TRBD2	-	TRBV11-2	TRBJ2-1	TGTGCCAGCGGATCCTCCGCCAATAGCGGGGGGGTCCCTTTTATGGAGCAGTTCTTC	CASGSSANSGGVPFMEQFF
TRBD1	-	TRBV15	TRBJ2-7	TGTGCCACCAGCAAAGGACAGGGCGCGGGCGAGCAGTACTTC	CATSKGQGAGEQYF
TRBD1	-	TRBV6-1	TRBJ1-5	TGTGCCAGCAGTGAACGGACAGGGGGCGAAGTTTTCCGTCAGCCCCAGCATTTT	CASSERTGGEVFRQPQHF
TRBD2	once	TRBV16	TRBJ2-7	TGTGCCAGCAGCCCACTAGCGGGAGACGAGCAGTACTTC	CASSPLAGDEQYF
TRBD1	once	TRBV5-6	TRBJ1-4	TGTGCCAGCAGCTGGGGGACAGGGGGCACTAATGAAAAACTGTTTTTT	CASSWGTGGTNEKLFF
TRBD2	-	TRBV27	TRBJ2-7	TGTGCCAGCAGCCCACGTCCGGGACTAGCGGGAGGGAGCTCCTACGAGCAGTACTTC	CASSPRPGLAGGSSYEQYF
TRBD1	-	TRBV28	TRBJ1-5	TGTGCCAGCAGTCCAAGGACAGGGACGGTCGATCAGCCCCAGCATTTT	CASSPRTGTVDQPQHF
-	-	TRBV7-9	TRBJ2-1	TGTGCCAGCAACCAAGGAAGGGGTTGGGACAATGAGCAGTTCTTC	CASNQGRGWDNEQFF
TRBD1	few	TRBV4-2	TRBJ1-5	TGTGCCAGCAGCCAAGATAGACAGGGGGCTCAGCCCCAGCATTTT	CASSQDRQGAQPQHF
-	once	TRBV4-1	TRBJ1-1	TGCGCCAGCAGCCAAGCGGGCCGGCGGGGGAACACTGAAGCTTTCTTT	CASSQAGRRGNTEAFF
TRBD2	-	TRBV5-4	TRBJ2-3	TGTGCCAGCGAAGCGGGAGGTGTCGTGGATACGCAGTATTTT	CASEAGGVVDTQYF
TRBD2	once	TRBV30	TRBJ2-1	TGTGCCTGCCGGCTAGCGGGAGTTAGGGGCAATGAGCAGTTCTTC	CACRLAGVRGNEQFF
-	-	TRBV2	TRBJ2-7	TGTGCCAGCAGTGGCAGGGGCTACGAGCAGTACTTC	CASSGRGYEQYF
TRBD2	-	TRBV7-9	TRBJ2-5	TGTGCCAGCAGCTCCGTAGCGGGGGGCGACGGAGAGACCCAGTACTTC	CASSSVAGGDGETQYF
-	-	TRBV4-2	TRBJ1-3	TGTGCCAGCAGCCAAGATTTTGGGCAGGGGAACACCATATATTTT	CASSQDFGQGNTIYF
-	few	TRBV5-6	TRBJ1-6	TGTGCCAGCAGCCTTATATCCGGTCGTTCTAATTCACCCCTCCACTTT	CASSLISGRSNSPLHF
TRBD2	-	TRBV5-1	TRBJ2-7	TGCGCCAGCAGCTTGGGGGCGACTAGCGGGAGAGGCGAGCAGTACTTC	CASSLGATSGRGEQYF
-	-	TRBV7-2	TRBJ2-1	TGTGCCAGCAGCCCGCAGGGCGGGAACTACAATGAGCAGTTCTTC	CASSPQGGNYNEQFF
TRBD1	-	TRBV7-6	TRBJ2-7	TGTGCCAGCAGCTTAGCAGGGGGCGCCGAGCAGTACTTC	CASSLAGGAEQYF
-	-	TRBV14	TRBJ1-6	TGTGCCAGCAGCCAAGATCGGGGGAATTCACCCCTCCACTTT	CASSQDRGNSPLHF
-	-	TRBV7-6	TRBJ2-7	TGTGCCAGCAGCTTAGATCAGGGTATCACCTACGAGCAGTACTTC	CASSLDQGITYEQYF
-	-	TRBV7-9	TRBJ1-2	TGTGCCAGCAGCTCCCAAGGAGTAGGCTACACCTTC	CASSSQGVGYTF
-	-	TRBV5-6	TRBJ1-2	TGTGCCAGCAGCTTTCCTGGGCATTATGGCTACACCTTC	CASSFPGHYGYTF
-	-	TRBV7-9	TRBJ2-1	TGTGCCAGCAGCTTAGCCCGGTTGTTAGCGGATGTTAACAATGAGCAGTTCTTC	CASSLARLLADVNNEQFF
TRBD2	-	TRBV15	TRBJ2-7	TGTGCCACCTCCTGGACTAGCGGGAGTTGGATCGACGAGCAGTACTTC	CATSWTSGSWIDEQYF
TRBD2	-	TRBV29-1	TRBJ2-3	TGCAGCGCCGGGGGGACTAGCGGGAAAGAAGATACGCAGTATTTT	CSAGGTSGKEDTQYF
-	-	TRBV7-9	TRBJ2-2	TGTGCCAGCAGCTCCCTTTGGAGCCAACCGAACACCGGGGAGCTGTTTTTT	CASSSLWSQPNTGELFF
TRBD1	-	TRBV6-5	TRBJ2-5	TGTGCCAGCAGACTGGACAGGGCAGAGACCCAGTACTTC	CASRLDRAETQYF
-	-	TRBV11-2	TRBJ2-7	TGTGCCAGCCCCCGACTCGAGACCTCCTACGAGCAGTACTTC	CASPRLETSYEQYF
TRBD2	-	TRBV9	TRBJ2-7	TGTGCCAGCAGCCGTGGACTAGCGGGAGGCACGTCCTACGAGCAGTACTTC	CASSRGLAGGTSYEQYF